The source of this TCR beta chain is a study of T cell responses to AZD1222 COVID-19 vaccine. The CDR3 consists of 12 residues. Per the germline V gene, CDR1 is MDHEN and CDR2 is SYDVKM. Trimming took 7 bases from V and 2 from J, leaving 8 bases between them. Findings and limits, study-wide: Close to half of all spike-specific TCRs reportedly target regions of the variants that are unmutated.

To note about this clone: Antigen: not known.

The assay was immunoSEQ multiplex PCR, and TCRdb's table has in-frame clones only and misses some. Counted here are over 100,000 clones, 88% occurring once; the ten biggest clones make up about 13%. The V call is TRBV28, the J call TRBJ1-1, with unresolved D. Sequencing used peripheral blood, obtained on day 0 of MenACWY control vaccination. The clonotype comes from an adult in good health. The CDR3 spells CASKGFNTEAFF. The DNA for the CDR3 is TGTGCCAGCAAGGGTTTTAACACTGAAGCTTTCTTT.